This entry features one T cell receptor (beta chain) sequence. Germline trimming cut 2 bases from V and 3 bases from J; bases unmatched to any gene: 20. This CDR3 has 20 amino acids. Germline assignment: CDR1 SGDLS and CDR2 YYNGEE. This sample is drawn from a study of blood T cell repertoires in COVID-19. As originally analysed: The authors estimated nucleated cell counts from reference gene primer amplification. Profiled with immunoSEQ multiplex PCR; TCRdb holds only in-frame clones, not every one. V and J calls plus clone size are reproduced from that table; the DNA served to infer D and trimming. The sample lists about 46,000 clones, 80% to 90% occurring once.

The specimen was peripheral blood. The TCR originated in a woman aged 80 or over with COVID-19, enrolled during active disease. The chain carries TRBV9 and TRBJ2-1, with 7 bases lining up with TRBD2. The CDR3 loop reads CASSVTFSSVGEGYYNEQFF. The CDR3, as DNA: TGTGCCAGCAGCGTTACGTTTAGTTCCGTCGGGGAGGGATACTACAATGAGCAGTTCTTC.